Sequencing of this TCR beta chain was carried out in a study of T cell responses to AZD1222 COVID-19 vaccine. The data were produced by immunoSEQ multiplex PCR, yet TCRdb's version contains in-frame clones alone and is incomplete. The data show approximately 100,000 clones, with approximately 86% seen just once and approximately 3% held by the top ten. The CDR3 totals 18 residues. The J segment lost 1 base and the V segment lost 0 bases, leaving 6 bases of the junction unmatched. CDR1 and CDR2 (germline): WNHNN, SYGVQD (reference sequence). Study observations and caveats: Spike-specific TCR breadth and depth rose after two AZD1222 doses. Seropositivity was recorded at baseline in only a handful of AZD1222 recipients. Donors in the cohort were predominantly white British and more often female, and clonal diversity was possibly underestimated.

A word on this clone: Its antigen is unidentified.

J is TRBJ2-6 and V is TRBV10-1, with 7 bases aligning to TRBD2. The sample was peripheral blood, taken 28 days after the second dose of the MenACWY control vaccine. The sequence came from an adult who received the MenACWY meningococcal vaccine as a control. The CDR3 protein is CASSESRRGGSGANVLTF. CDR3 nucleotide sequence: TGCGCCAGCAGTGAGTCACGTAGGGGAGGGTCTGGGGCCAACGTCCTGACTTTC.